This T cell receptor (beta chain) was recovered during a study of shared clonotypes between healthy human individuals. Division of CD4+ cells produced a CD45RA+ naive subset and a CD45RA-negative memory subset. Once extracted for a subset, genomic DNA was divided evenly among several immunoSEQ plates. Method: immunoSEQ multiplex PCR; TCRdb's copy keeps in-frame clones and lacks some. The sample lists about 2.4 million clones; 93% were seen once. The CDR3 runs 13 residues. V was cut by 5 bases and J by 9 bases, with 15 bases left in between. The germline CDR1 and CDR2 sequences are SGHRS and YFSETQ. The sample was naive CD4+ T cells from PBMCs. Subset specified: CD45RA+ positively selected. The V gene is TRBV5-1, the J gene TRBJ2-4; D might be TRBD2 (6 bases). This TCR came from a young man in good health. Some clones in this sample may be carry-over from other donors' samples. DNA of the CDR3: TGCGCCAGCAGGGTACCGGGGGTAGGCATTCAGTACTTC. This sequence encodes CASRVPGVGIQYF.